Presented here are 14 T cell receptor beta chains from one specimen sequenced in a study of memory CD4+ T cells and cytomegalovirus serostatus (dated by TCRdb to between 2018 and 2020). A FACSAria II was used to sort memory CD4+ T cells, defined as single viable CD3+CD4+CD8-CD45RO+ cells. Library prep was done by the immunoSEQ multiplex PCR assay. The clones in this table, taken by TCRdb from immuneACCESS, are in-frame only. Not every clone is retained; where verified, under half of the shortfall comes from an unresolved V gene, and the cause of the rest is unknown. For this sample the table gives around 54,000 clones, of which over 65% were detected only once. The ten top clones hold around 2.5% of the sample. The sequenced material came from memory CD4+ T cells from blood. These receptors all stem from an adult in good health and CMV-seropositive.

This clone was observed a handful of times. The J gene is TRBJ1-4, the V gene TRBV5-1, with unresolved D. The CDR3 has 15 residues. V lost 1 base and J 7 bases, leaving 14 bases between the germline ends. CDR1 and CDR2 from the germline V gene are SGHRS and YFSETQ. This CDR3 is CASSLFTAGSEKLFF. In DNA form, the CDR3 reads TGCGCCAGCAGCTTGTTTACGGCGGGTAGTGAAAAACTGTTTTTT.

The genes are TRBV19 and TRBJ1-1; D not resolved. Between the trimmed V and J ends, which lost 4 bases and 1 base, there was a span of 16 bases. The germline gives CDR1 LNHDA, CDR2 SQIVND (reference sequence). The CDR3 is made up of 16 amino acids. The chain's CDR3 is CASSTPGVGRNTEAFF. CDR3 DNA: TGTGCCAGTAGTACCCCCGGTGTTGGGAGGAACACTGAAGCTTTCTTT.

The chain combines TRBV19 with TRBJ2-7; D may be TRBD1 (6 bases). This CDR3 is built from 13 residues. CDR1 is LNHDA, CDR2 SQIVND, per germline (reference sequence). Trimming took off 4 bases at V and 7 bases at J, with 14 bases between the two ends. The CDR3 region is CASSTQYRDEQYF. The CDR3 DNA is TGTGCCAGTAGTACCCAATACAGGGATGAGCAGTACTTC.

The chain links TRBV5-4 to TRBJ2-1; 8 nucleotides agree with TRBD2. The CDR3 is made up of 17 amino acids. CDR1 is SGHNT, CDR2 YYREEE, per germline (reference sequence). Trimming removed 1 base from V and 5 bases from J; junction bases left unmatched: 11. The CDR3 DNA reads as TGTGCCAGCAGCTTGAAGACCTTAGCGGGGATAAACAATGAGCAGTTCTTC. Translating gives CASSLKTLAGINNEQFF.

For the CDR3, the DNA is TGTGCCAGCAGTCTTAATGGGGTCAGCGAGACCCAGTACTTC. Its protein product is CASSLNGVSETQYF. The chain combines TRBV28 with TRBJ2-5; no firm D call. Trimming pared 5 bases from V and 5 bases from J, leaving 15 bases between. Germline V gene lookup returns CDR1 MDHEN and CDR2 SYDVKM. The CDR3 is made up of 14 amino acids.

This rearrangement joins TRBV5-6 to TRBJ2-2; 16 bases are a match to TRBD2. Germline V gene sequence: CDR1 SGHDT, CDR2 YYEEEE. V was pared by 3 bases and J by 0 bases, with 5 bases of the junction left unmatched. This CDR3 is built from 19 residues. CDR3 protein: CASSSLGLAGGPNTGELFF. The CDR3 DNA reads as TGTGCCAGCAGCTCCTTGGGACTAGCGGGAGGGCCGAACACCGGGGAGCTGTTTTTT. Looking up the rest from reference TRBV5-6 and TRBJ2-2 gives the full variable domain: DAGVTQSPTHLIKTRGQQVTLRCSPKSGHDTVSWYQQALGQGPQFIFQYYEEEERQRGNFPDRFSGHQFPNYSSELNVNALLLGDSALYLCASSSLGLAGGPNTGELFFGEGSRLTVL.

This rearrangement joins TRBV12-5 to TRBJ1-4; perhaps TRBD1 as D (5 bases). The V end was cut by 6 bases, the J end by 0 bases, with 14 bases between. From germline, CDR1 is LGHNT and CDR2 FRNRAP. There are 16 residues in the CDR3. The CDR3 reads CASGPSAGATNEKLFF. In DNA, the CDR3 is TGTGCTAGTGGCCCCTCAGCGGGGGCAACTAATGAAAAACTGTTTTTT.

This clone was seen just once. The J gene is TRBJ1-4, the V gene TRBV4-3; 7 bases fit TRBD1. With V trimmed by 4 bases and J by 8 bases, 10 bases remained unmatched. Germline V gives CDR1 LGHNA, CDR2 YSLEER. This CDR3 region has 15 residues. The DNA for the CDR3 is TGCGCCAGCAGCCCTCTCGGCGGACAGGCAGAAAAACTGTTTTTT. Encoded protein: CASSPLGGQAEKLFF.

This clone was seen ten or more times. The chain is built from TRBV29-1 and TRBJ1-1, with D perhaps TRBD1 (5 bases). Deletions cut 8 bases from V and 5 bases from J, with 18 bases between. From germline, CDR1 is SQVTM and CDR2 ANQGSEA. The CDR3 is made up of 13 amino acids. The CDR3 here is CSSSLGARTEAFF. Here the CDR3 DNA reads TGCAGCTCTAGCCTCGGGGCAAGGACTGAAGCTTTCTTT.

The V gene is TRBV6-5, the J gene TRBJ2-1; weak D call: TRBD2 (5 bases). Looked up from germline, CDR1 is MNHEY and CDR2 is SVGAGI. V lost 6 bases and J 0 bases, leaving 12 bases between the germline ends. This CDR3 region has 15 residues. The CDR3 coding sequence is TGTGCCAGCAGCCGGCAGCGGAGCTCCTACAATGAGCAGTTCTTC. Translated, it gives CASSRQRSSYNEQFF.

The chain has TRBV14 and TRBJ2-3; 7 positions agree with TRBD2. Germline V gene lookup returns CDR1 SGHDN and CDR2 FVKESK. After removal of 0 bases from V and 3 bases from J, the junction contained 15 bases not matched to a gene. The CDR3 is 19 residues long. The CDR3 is CASSQDYLAALSDTDTQYF. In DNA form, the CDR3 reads TGTGCCAGCAGCCAAGATTACCTAGCGGCCCTTTCGGATACAGATACGCAGTATTTT.

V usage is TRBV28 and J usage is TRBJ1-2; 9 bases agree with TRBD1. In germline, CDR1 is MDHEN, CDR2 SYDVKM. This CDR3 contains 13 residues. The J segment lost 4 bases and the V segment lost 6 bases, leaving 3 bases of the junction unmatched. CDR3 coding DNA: TGTGCCAGCAGGACGGGACAGGGCTATGGCTACACCTTC. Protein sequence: CASRTGQGYGYTF.

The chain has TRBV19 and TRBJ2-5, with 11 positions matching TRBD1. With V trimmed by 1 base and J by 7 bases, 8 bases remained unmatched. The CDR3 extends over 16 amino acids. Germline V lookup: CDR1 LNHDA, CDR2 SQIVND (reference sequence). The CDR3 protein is CASSIAGQGVPGTQYF. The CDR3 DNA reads TGTGCCAGTAGTATAGCGGGACAGGGGGTTCCGGGGACCCAGTACTTC.

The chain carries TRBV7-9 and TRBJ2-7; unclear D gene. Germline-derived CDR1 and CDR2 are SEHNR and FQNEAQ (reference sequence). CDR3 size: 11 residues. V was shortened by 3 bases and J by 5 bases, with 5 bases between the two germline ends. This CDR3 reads CASSFQDEQYF. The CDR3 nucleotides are TGTGCCAGCAGCTTCCAGGACGAGCAGTACTTC.